This T cell receptor (beta chain) is drawn from a study of technical replicates of blood from a few donors. This CDR3 comprises 15 residues. CDR1 and CDR2 from the germline V gene are ENHRY and SYGVKD. The ends were cut back, 2 bases at V and 2 bases at J, with 13 bases in the middle. This clone was recorded only once. Method: immunoSEQ multiplex PCR; TCRdb's copy keeps in-frame clones and lacks some. The profile shows 75,000 to 100,000 clones, approximately 94% of them singletons. Source material: T cells isolated from PBMCs. The chain combines TRBV10-3 with TRBJ2-7, with D possibly being TRBD1 (6 bases). The sequence derives from a human donor in good health. The CDR3 sequence is CAISETGQTAYEQYF. In DNA form, the CDR3 reads TGTGCCATCAGTGAGACGGGACAAACCGCCTACGAGCAGTACTTC.